These T cell receptor beta chains were read from a single sample in a study of cytomegalovirus exposure and HLA in healthy donors. Here immunoSEQ multiplex PCR was the method, and the copy in TCRdb shows in-frame clones only, minus some. The sample lists about 240,000 clones; 81% were seen once. Sequencing input: PBMCs. The receptors stem from an older woman in good health and CMV-seropositive. CDR3s include the opening cysteine and the closing phenylalanine or tryptophan. The order of the fields is CDR3 protein, V gene, J gene.

CASSYRGVAQPQHF,TRBV6-5,TRBJ1-5
CASSLRTGDTEAFF,TRBV5-1,TRBJ1-1
CASSLTGGAQPQHF,TRBV11-2,TRBJ1-5
CASSSSYTGELFF,TRBV7-3,TRBJ2-2
CASSVTGSETQYF,TRBV10-1,TRBJ2-5
CSSSLTGGSYEQYF,TRBV7-9,TRBJ2-7
CSSSLGTSGSSGELFF,TRBV7-9,TRBJ2-2
CASSVKQVINNQPQHF,TRBV9,TRBJ1-5
CAILGGDRGLETQYF,TRBV2,TRBJ2-5
CASSGGAFQETQYF,TRBV5-1,TRBJ2-5
CASRLQGTGANVLTF,TRBV28,TRBJ2-6
CASSPSGTGNYGYTF,TRBV9,TRBJ1-2
CSVEEGGRGTEAFF,TRBV29-1,TRBJ1-1
CASSGGGGTNTQYF,TRBV25-1,TRBJ2-3